One and the same sample provided the 19 T cell receptor beta chains below, sequenced in a study of CD8+ T cells in alopecia areata. Sequencing used cDNA as its template, made by extracting RNA and reverse transcribing it. Libraries were prepared by immunoSEQ multiplex PCR; TCRdb keeps only in-frame clonotypes and omits some of them. The data contain approximately 7,600 clones, around 60% of them singletons. Treatment of the sample: oral pan-JAK inhibitor, 5-10 mg twice daily. Lesional scalp punch biopsies and peripheral blood were collected from alopecia areata patients. Sample: skin, taken at week 4, from a patient treated with tofacitinib. The receptors were gathered from a human donor with alopecia areata.

The rearrangement uses TRBV2 and TRBJ2-3; D remains ambiguous. The CDR3 has 15 residues. Germline lookup yields CDR1 SNHLY and CDR2 FYNNEI. V lost 3 bases and J lost 1, with 11 bases in between. The CDR3 DNA sequence: TGTGCCAGCAGTGAGTCTGGACCCCGCACAGATACGCAGTATTTT. It yields the protein CASSESGPRTDTQYF. Full variable domain (rest looked up from reference TRBV2 and TRBJ2-3): EPEVTQTPSHQVTQMGQEVILRCVPISNHLYFYWYRQILGQKVEFLVSFYNNEISEKSEIFDDQFSVERPDGSNFTLKIRSTKLEDSAMYFCASSESGPRTDTQYFGPGTRLTVL.

This chain links TRBV6-6 with TRBJ1-1, with TRBD1 matching over 10 bases. In germline, CDR1 is MNHNY, CDR2 SVGAGI (reference sequence). Trimming at V came to 8 bases and at J to 8 bases, leaving 8 bases not matched to a gene. The CDR3 sequence is 13 residues long. The CDR3 bases are TGTGCCAGCGGATGGGGACAGGGGTCCGAAGCTTTCTTT. It encodes CASGWGQGSEAFF.

This chain joins TRBV11-2 and TRBJ2-7, with D hard to call. The CDR3 extends over 15 amino acids. Germline lookup yields CDR1 SGHAT and CDR2 FQNNGV. V gave up 0 bases and J gave up 2 bases, with 11 bases separating them. The CDR3: CASSLDPTATYEQYF. The CDR3 DNA is TGTGCCAGCAGCTTAGATCCAACGGCCACCTACGAGCAGTACTTC.

This clone was seen a handful of times. This chain uses TRBV19 with TRBJ2-7; a weak D match, TRBD2 (5 bases). V shed 10 bases and J shed 5 bases, with 9 bases lying between them. Germline-derived CDR1 and CDR2 are LNHDA and SQIVND (reference sequence). The CDR3 has 10 residues. The CDR3 is CANEGHEQYF. Written as DNA, the CDR3 is TGTGCCAACGAGGGCCACGAGCAGTACTTC.

The chain is built from TRBV5-1 and TRBJ2-1; D is perhaps TRBD2 (5 bases). The CDR3 covers 13 residues. Germline V gives CDR1 SGHRS, CDR2 YFSETQ. Trimming took 2 bases from V and 11 from J, leaving 14 bases between them. The CDR3 DNA is TGCGCCAGCAGCTTTGGTTCCGGGAACAAGCAGTTCTTC. Protein product: CASSFGSGNKQFF.

This chain uses TRBV5-1 with TRBJ2-7, with TRBD1 identical over 9 bases. In germline, CDR1 is SGHRS, CDR2 YFSETQ. CDR3 length: 13 residues. V lost 7 bases to trimming and J lost 2 bases; unmatched junction nucleotides: 4. CDR3 sequence (DNA): TGCGCCAGCGGAACAGGGGGCCCCTACGAGCAGTACTTC. Amino acid sequence: CASGTGGPYEQYF.

The V and J genes are TRBV28 and TRBJ2-7; D tentatively reads TRBD1 or TRBD2 (5 bases each). The germline V gene encodes CDR1 MDHEN and CDR2 SYDVKM. The CDR3 has 14 residues. V lost 3 bases and J 6 bases, leaving 15 bases between the germline ends. CDR3 DNA: TGTGCCAGCAGTTTCTTCCGGGACCGGAGCGAGCAGTACTTC. Translated, it gives CASSFFRDRSEQYF.

This clone came up once. The gene calls are TRBV4-3 and TRBJ1-6; 9 nucleotides line up with TRBD1. Germline loops: CDR1 LGHNA, CDR2 YSLEER. The junction had 4 bases not matched to a gene; V was cut back by 5 bases and J by 2 bases. The CDR3 is made up of 16 amino acids. The chain's CDR3 is CASSRGQGAYNSPLHF. The CDR3 DNA sequence: TGCGCCAGCAGCAGGGGACAGGGTGCCTATAATTCACCCCTCCACTTT.

There are a few counts of this clone. The chain combines TRBV7-2 with TRBJ2-5; no clear D gene. V was clipped by 5 bases and J by 5 bases, with 12 bases between them. Germline assignment: CDR1 SGHTA and CDR2 FQGNSA. This CDR3 has 13 residues. CDR3: CASSRAVGETQYF. In DNA, the CDR3 is TGTGCCAGCAGCCGAGCTGTGGGGGAGACCCAGTACTTC.

This rearrangement joins TRBV5-7 to TRBJ2-1; D is uncertain. TRBV5-7 falls under the ORF class, with uncertain function. This CDR3 is built from 15 residues. Between the trimmed V and J ends, which lost 4 bases and 0 bases, there was a span of 11 bases. CDR3 DNA sequence: TGTGCCAGCAGCCCCGACTTGAGCTCCTACAATGAGCAGTTCTTC. It is translated as CASSPDLSSYNEQFF.

The rearrangement uses TRBV15 and TRBJ2-7; TRBD1 matches 9 bases. The CDR3 extends over 14 amino acids. The V gene end was trimmed by 3 bases and the J gene end by 5 bases; junction bases not matched to a gene: 5. Germline values: CDR1 LNHNV, CDR2 YYDKDF (reference sequence). The CDR3 is CATSRDRGVHEQYF. The DNA of the CDR3 is TGTGCCACCAGCAGGGACAGGGGAGTCCACGAGCAGTACTTC.

The chain employs TRBV5-1 and TRBJ2-1; maybe TRBD2 (6 bases). The V gene's germline CDR1 is SGHRS and CDR2 YFSETQ. The CDR3 loop spans 13 amino acids. Trimming removed 7 bases at V and 2 bases at J, with 10 bases between. CDR3 amino acids: CASGGKAYNEQFF. The CDR3 DNA reads TGCGCCAGCGGGGGGAAGGCCTACAATGAGCAGTTCTTC.

This clone was detected only a few times. The V gene is TRBV4-3, the J gene TRBJ2-3; 11 bases agree with TRBD2. This CDR3 comprises 15 residues. The V and J ends lost 4 bases and 6 bases, in that order; junction bases with no gene match: 6. CDR1 and CDR2 (germline): LGHNA, YSLEER. CDR3 in amino acids: CASSPGTSGSDTQYF. The CDR3 region has the DNA TGCGCCAGCAGCCCTGGGACTAGCGGCTCCGATACGCAGTATTTT.

By share, this clone counts as medium-sized. The chain carries TRBV28 and TRBJ2-1; 10 nucleotides match TRBD2. Germline V lookup: CDR1 MDHEN, CDR2 SYDVKM. Trimming removed 6 bases from V and 3 bases from J; junction bases left unmatched: 5. This CDR3 has 15 residues. Written as DNA, the CDR3 is TGTGCCAGCAGCCTACTAGCGGGATTCTACAATGAGCAGTTCTTC. It encodes CASSLLAGFYNEQFF.

The chain recombines TRBV29-1 with TRBJ2-6; D may be TRBD1 or TRBD2 (6 bases each). Deletions cut 2 bases from V and 0 bases from J, with 14 bases between. CDR3 size: 17 residues. Germline values: CDR1 SQVTM, CDR2 ANQGSEA. CDR3 residues: CSVEQGRSSSGANVLTF. Here the CDR3 DNA reads TGCAGCGTTGAACAGGGGAGGTCAAGCTCTGGGGCCAACGTCCTGACTTTC.

This chain connects TRBV5-4 to TRBJ2-7; D may correspond to TRBD1 or TRBD2 (5 bases each). V was clipped by 4 bases and J by 3 bases, with 14 bases between them. This CDR3 has 14 amino acids. Germline lookup yields CDR1 SGHNT and CDR2 YYREEE (reference sequence). Here the CDR3 DNA reads TGTGCCAGCAGCCGCATCCAGGGAGTCTACGAGCAGTACTTC. Its translation is CASSRIQGVYEQYF.

This clone was detected once. The chain employs TRBV27 and TRBJ2-1; D gene uncertain. This CDR3 comprises 15 residues. The V and J ends lost 4 bases and 1 base respectively, with 11 bases between them. Germline V CDR1 and CDR2: MNHEY, SMNVEV (reference sequence). Here the CDR3 DNA reads TGTGCCAGCAGTTCCTGGGTAGCTTCCTACAATGAGCAGTTCTTC. It yields the protein CASSSWVASYNEQFF.

The rearrangement links TRBV4-3 to TRBJ2-3; no clear D. The germline CDR1 and CDR2 sequences are LGHNA and YSLEER. Deletions cut 4 bases from V and 0 bases from J, with 8 bases between. This CDR3 region has 14 residues. The CDR3 sequence: CASSRQQSTDTQYF. The DNA for the CDR3 is TGCGCCAGCAGCCGGCAACAGAGCACAGATACGCAGTATTTT.

The chain joins TRBV4-2 to TRBJ1-1; D gene ambiguous. The CDR3 is made up of 15 amino acids. The V gene lost 4 bases and the J gene lost 0 bases, with 12 bases spanning the gap. In germline, CDR1 is LGHNA, CDR2 YNFKEQ. CDR3 sequence reads: CASSPYATVNTEAFF. DNA for the CDR3: TGTGCCAGCAGCCCTTACGCGACGGTGAACACTGAAGCTTTCTTT.